Following are 17 T cell receptor beta chains from one sample sequenced in a study of T cells in Graves' hyperthyroidism and ophthalmopathy. The TCR beta CDR3 regions underwent amplification using RNA transcripts as the source. The TCR CDR3 was amplified in a first-round RT-PCR using the HTBI primer set. One entry per CDR3 protein results from TCRdb running MiXCR on the multiplex PCR reads. The sample records around 700,000 distinct CDR3 sequences, 18% being singletons. Sequenced material: blood. These TCRs come from a woman aged 50 to 65 with Graves' hyperthyroidism that later progressed to Graves' ophthalmopathy.

This clonotype was recorded a few times. The chain has TRBV5-1 and TRBJ2-5; 14 bases are shared with TRBD2. This CDR3 has 16 residues. Germline lookup yields CDR1 SGHRS and CDR2 YFSETQ. With 1 base clipped from V and 4 bases from J, the junction kept 3 bases outside the gene matches. The CDR3 bases are TGCGCCAGCAGCTTGACCGGGACTAGCGGGAGAGAGACCCAGTACTTC. It encodes CASSLTGTSGRETQYF. Using reference TRBV5-1 and TRBJ2-5 for the parts outside the CDR3, the full variable domain is KAGVTQTPRYLIKTRGQQVTLSCSPISGHRSVSWYQQTPGQGLQFLFEYFSETQRNKGNFPGRFSGRQFSNSRSEMNVSTLELGDSALYLCASSLTGTSGRETQYFGPGTRLLVL.

This clonotype was seen only a few times. The chain joins TRBV2 to TRBJ2-6, with TRBD1 matching 9 bases. Germline-derived CDR1 and CDR2 are SNHLY and FYNNEI. The CDR3 has 17 amino acids. V lost 7 bases and J lost 4; bases outside the gene matches: 11. This CDR3 is CASTSTGGVLGANVLTF. The CDR3 nucleotides read TGTGCCAGCACTTCGACAGGGGGTGTGCTAGGGGCCAACGTCCTGACTTTC.

A few counts support this clonotype. The rearrangement joins TRBV2 to TRBJ1-5; D gene ambiguous. Germline CDR1 is SNHLY and CDR2 is FYNNEI. Trimming cost V 3 bases and J 2 bases, with 8 bases left between them. CDR3 length: 14 residues. The CDR3 sequence: CASSDWVGNQPQHF. CDR3 DNA: TGTGCCAGCAGTGATTGGGTGGGCAATCAGCCCCAGCATTTT.

This clonotype was seen a handful of times. This chain joins TRBV3-1 and TRBJ1-2; D is unclear. The length of the CDR3 is 13 residues. V shed 2 bases and J shed 3 bases, with 7 bases lying between them. Germline lookup yields CDR1 LGHDT and CDR2 YNNKEL (reference sequence). The CDR3 protein is CASSQIRYYGYTF. Written as DNA, the CDR3 is TGTGCCAGCAGCCAAATTAGGTACTATGGCTACACCTTC.

About this clonotype itself: Possible read error: a much larger clone is one base away. The CDR3 sequence is CSTKPITDTQYF. CDR3 sequence (DNA): TGCAGTACTAAGCCGATCACAGATACGCAGTATTTT. This chain uses TRBV20-1 with TRBJ2-3; no reliable D call. Germline V gene sequence: CDR1 DFQATT, CDR2 SNEGSKA (reference sequence). The V end lost 8 bases, the J end lost 2 bases, and 11 bases lay between the germline ends. The CDR3 spans 12 residues.

As for this clonotype: A read error may produce the germline difference seen at one junction end. The rearrangement links TRBV5-1 to TRBJ2-2, with D possibly TRBD1 on 6 matching bases. The CDR3 has 16 amino acids. In germline, CDR1 is SGHRS, CDR2 YFSETQ. The CDR3 is CASSLDSNTGTGELFF. As DNA, the CDR3 is TGCGCCAGCAGTTTGGACAGTAACACAGGGACCGGGGAGCTGTTTTTT.

The sample holds many counts of this clonotype. The chain links TRBV6-1 to TRBJ1-5, with D hard to call. The V end lost 2 bases, the J end lost 3 bases, and 8 bases lay between the germline ends. Germline values: CDR1 MNHNS, CDR2 SASEGT. This CDR3 has 14 residues. The CDR3 loop reads CASSELRSNQPQHF. Written as DNA, the CDR3 is TGTGCCAGCAGTGAATTAAGGTCCAATCAGCCCCAGCATTTT.

This clonotype was seen repeatedly, ten times or more. The CDR3 nucleotides read TGTGCCAGCAGTTTGGGGCCGGGAGTCAATCAGCCCCAGCATTTT. Residues: CASSLGPGVNQPQHF. This sequence joins TRBV27 and TRBJ1-5; a weak D match, TRBD1 (5 bases). Trimming took 3 bases from V and 3 from J, leaving 12 bases between them. The CDR3 loop spans 15 amino acids. Germline loops: CDR1 MNHEY, CDR2 SMNVEV (reference sequence).

This clonotype was detected only a few times. This chain connects TRBV27 to TRBJ1-1; 8 nucleotides align to TRBD1. CDR1 is MNHEY, CDR2 SMNVEV, per germline (reference sequence). Germline trimming cut 0 bases from V and 6 bases from J; bases unmatched to any gene: 6. The CDR3 runs to 15 residues. This CDR3 reads CASSLSRTGFAEAFF. As DNA, the CDR3 is TGTGCCAGCAGTTTATCCCGGACAGGGTTCGCTGAAGCTTTCTTT.

This clonotype was seen at least ten times. This chain joins TRBV18 and TRBJ1-2, with 7 nucleotides matching TRBD1. The V segment lost 1 base and the J segment 8 bases; nucleotides outside the gene matches: 7. The CDR3 sequence is 14 residues long. Germline V gene data show CDR1 as KGHSH and CDR2 as LQKENI. The CDR3 sequence is CASSPRQGVEGYTF. Here the CDR3 DNA reads TGTGCCAGCTCACCACGTCAGGGGGTTGAAGGCTACACCTTC.

This clonotype was found many times. The rearrangement joins TRBV5-1 to TRBJ2-7, with 10 bases lining up with TRBD1. Trimming took 1 base from V and 0 from J; bases not matched to a gene: 1. Germline lookup yields CDR1 SGHRS and CDR2 YFSETQ. The CDR3 is 15 residues long. The DNA of the CDR3 is TGCGCCAGCAGCTTGTGGACAGGGGGCTCCTACGAGCAGTACTTC. Translation: CASSLWTGGSYEQYF.

V gene TRBV19 combines with J gene TRBJ1-2; 10 bases match TRBD1. V shed 6 bases, J shed 7 bases, and the junction held 2 bases outside the gene matches. The CDR3 is 12 amino acids. Germline V CDR1 and CDR2: LNHDA, SQIVND (reference sequence). The CDR3 region has the DNA TGTGCCAGTAGCGACAGGGGGCTTGGCTACACCTTC. This translates into CASSDRGLGYTF.

CDR3 amino acids: CASSFGIDRELFF. CDR3 sequence (DNA): TGTGCCAGCAGTTTTGGGATAGACCGGGAGCTGTTTTTT. The rearrangement uses TRBV6-2 or TRBV6-3 and TRBJ2-2; D is unclear. The CDR3 sequence is 13 residues long. V dropped 4 bases and J dropped 9 bases, with 12 bases sitting between them. The germline V gene encodes CDR1 MNHEY and CDR2 SVGEGT.

This clonotype has a handful of counts. The chain uses TRBV9 and TRBJ1-6; 9 bases map to TRBD1. The CDR3 contains 14 residues. Germline trimming cut 5 bases from V and 10 bases from J; bases unmatched to any gene: 7. The V gene's germline CDR1 is SGDLS and CDR2 YYNGEE. The CDR3 region has the DNA TGTGCCAGCAGTGAAGGGACAGGGTTATCACCCCTCCACTTT. Its protein product is CASSEGTGLSPLHF.

This chain joins TRBV6-5 and TRBJ1-5; D not resolved. Trimming shortened V by 4 bases and J by 5 bases, and 15 bases separated the two germline ends. This CDR3 region has 15 residues. Germline CDR1 is MNHEY and CDR2 is SVGAGI. As DNA, the CDR3 is TGTGCCAGCAGTTCTCGGGCGCAGGCCTATCAGCCCCAGCATTTT. Encoded protein: CASSSRAQAYQPQHF.

This clonotype was seen more than once but under ten times. The chain combines TRBV18 with TRBJ2-3; 9 nucleotides line up with TRBD2. Trimming took 6 bases from V and 6 from J; bases not matched to a gene: 10. Germline CDR1 reads KGHSH; CDR2 reads LQKENI. CDR3 length: 15 amino acids. The CDR3 DNA follows: TGTGCCAGCTCCCCTCTAGCGGGGCACAGGGATACGCAGTATTTT. This gives the protein CASSPLAGHRDTQYF.

This clonotype turned up a few times. This chain's CDR3 is CASSDTRRNNEQFF. As DNA, the CDR3 is TGTGCCAGCAGTGATACAAGACGGAATAACGAGCAGTTCTTC. This sequence joins TRBV25-1 and TRBJ2-1, with D unclear. V lost 3 bases to trimming and J lost 10 bases, with 16 bases between them. The CDR3 is 14 amino acids. Looked up from germline, CDR1 is MGHDK and CDR2 is SYGVNS.